Listed below are T cell receptor beta chains from one sample, sequenced in a study of T cell changes during pregnancy in multiple sclerosis. Sequencing used immunoSEQ multiplex PCR; TCRdb keeps in-frame clones, though not all of them. The table includes tens of thousands of clones, 91% detected once. The sample in question was peripheral blood, obtained in the third trimester of pregnancy. The receptors stem from a female donor in good health, enrolled as a control in a pregnancy study. The CDR3 runs from the conserved cysteine through the conserved F or W. Fields, in order: D gene, V gene, J gene, clone size, CDR3 DNA, CDR3 protein. The D gene is left open where the match is weak. Only some rows state a clone size, as once, few, many or a class for expanded clones.

-	TRBV18	TRBJ2-7	-	TGTGCCAGCTCACTCATGACACAAATTACGTCCAACGAGCAGTACTTC	CASSLMTQITSNEQYF
-	TRBV4-2	TRBJ1-2	few	TGTGCCAGCAGCCAAGATTACAGGACGTTGGTTGTCAACACCTTC	CASSQDYRTLVVNTF
-	TRBV28	TRBJ1-2	-	TGTGCCAGCAGTTTTCGGGACTATGGCTACACCTTC	CASSFRDYGYTF
-	TRBV19	TRBJ2-1	-	TGTGCCAGTAGTATGTTGGAGTCACACAATGAGCAGTTCTTC	CASSMLESHNEQFF
-	TRBV19	TRBJ2-7	-	TGTGCCAGTAGTATTACGGGTAGCTCCTACGAGCAGTACTTC	CASSITGSSYEQYF
-	TRBV29-1	TRBJ1-4	-	TGCAGCGTTGAAGGAGAAGGACGGGGTAATGAAAAACTGTTTTTT	CSVEGEGRGNEKLFF
TRBD1	TRBV4-3	TRBJ1-5	-	TGCGCCAGCAGCCTCTCAGGGGGCCAGCCCCAGCATTTT	CASSLSGGQPQHF
-	TRBV5-4	TRBJ2-3	-	TGTGCCAGCAGCTCCCGGGTGGCGGGCGGGGCCACAGATACGCAGTATTTT	CASSSRVAGGATDTQYF
TRBD1	TRBV18	TRBJ2-1	-	TGTGCCACTAGACCGGGACAGGGGAACAATGAGCAGTTCTTC	CATRPGQGNNEQFF
-	TRBV19	TRBJ1-2	-	TGTGCCAGTGAAGGACACCATGGCTACACCTTC	CASEGHHGYTF
TRBD1	TRBV9	TRBJ1-1	-	TGTGCCAGCAGCGTGGGACAGGCGAACACTGAAGCTTTCTTT	CASSVGQANTEAFF
TRBD2	TRBV10-3	TRBJ2-5	-	TGTGCCATCAGTGCGGGAGGGGCCCAAGAGACCCAGTACTTC	CAISAGGAQETQYF
-	TRBV27	TRBJ2-7	once	TGTGCCAGCGGATCCCGGGATAGCGGACCGTTTTACGAGCAGTACTTC	CASGSRDSGPFYEQYF
TRBD1	TRBV7-2	TRBJ1-2	-	TGTGCCAGCAGCTTAGACAGGGGGCGAACCTATGGCTACACCTTC	CASSLDRGRTYGYTF
TRBD2	TRBV9	TRBJ2-1	-	TGTGCCAGCAGCGTTGGCACTAGCGTGCATGAGCAGTTCTTC	CASSVGTSVHEQFF
TRBD1	TRBV7-6	TRBJ2-7	-	TGTGCCAGCAGCTTCGGACAGGGGGACGAGCAGTACTTC	CASSFGQGDEQYF
-	TRBV6-5	TRBJ2-1	-	TGTGCCAGCAGTGGGACTGCCTACAATGAGCAGTTCTTC	CASSGTAYNEQFF
-	TRBV5-6	TRBJ2-2	-	TGTGCCAGCAGCTTGGGACAGACCCGGTTTATCACCGGGGAGCTGTTTTTT	CASSLGQTRFITGELFF
TRBD2	TRBV28	TRBJ2-5	-	TGTGCCAGCTCTTATTCTAGGGCTAGCGGGGACCGGGAGACCCAGTACTTC	CASSYSRASGDRETQYF
TRBD1	TRBV11-2	TRBJ1-2	once	TGTGCCAGCAGCCCCAGGGGGCGCGTTGGCTACACCTTC	CASSPRGRVGYTF
TRBD1	TRBV7-8	TRBJ2-7	once	TGTGCCAGCAGCTTAGCCGGGACAGGGTTCTACGAGCAGTACTTC	CASSLAGTGFYEQYF
-	TRBV11-2	TRBJ2-5	-	TGTGCCAGCAGTCCACCGGGGGTGGAGACCCAGTACTTC	CASSPPGVETQYF
-	TRBV6-5	TRBJ2-2	-	TGTGCCAGCAGTTTTACTAGTGCCGGGGAGCTGTTTTTT	CASSFTSAGELFF
-	TRBV10-2	TRBJ2-7	-	TGCGCCAGCAGTCCGGAGGGCTACGAGCAGTACTTC	CASSPEGYEQYF
-	TRBV7-8	TRBJ1-3	-	TGTGCCAGCAGCTCAGACAGGCCCTCTGGAAACACCATATATTTT	CASSSDRPSGNTIYF
-	TRBV11-2	TRBJ2-1	-	TGTGCCAGCAGCTTTAGTAACAATGAGCAGTTCTTC	CASSFSNNEQFF
-	TRBV7-6	TRBJ1-3	few	TGTGCCAGCAGCCCCACACCATCTGGAAACACCATATATTTT	CASSPTPSGNTIYF
TRBD1	TRBV4-1	TRBJ1-1	once	TGCGCCAGCAGACTTACAGGGGAAGGGAACACTGAAGCTTTCTTT	CASRLTGEGNTEAFF
-	TRBV18	TRBJ1-6	-	TGTGCCAGCTCACCACAGGGGAATAATTCACCCCTCCACTTT	CASSPQGNNSPLHF
-	TRBV6-1	TRBJ1-6	-	TGTGCCAGCAGTGAAGGGGACACCTTTATTAATTCACCCCTCCACTTT	CASSEGDTFINSPLHF
-	TRBV5-6	TRBJ1-2	-	TGTGCCAGCAGCTTGGATTGGTTAGGGGAAACCAATGGCTACACCTTC	CASSLDWLGETNGYTF
TRBD2	TRBV6-6	TRBJ2-1	-	TGTGCCAGCAGTCAAGGGACTAGCGGGAGAAATGAGCAGTTCTTC	CASSQGTSGRNEQFF
-	TRBV18	TRBJ1-1	-	TGTGCCAGCTCGCGTAGCAGGGGAGAGGACACTGAAGCTTTCTTT	CASSRSRGEDTEAFF
TRBD2	TRBV4-2	TRBJ2-1	once	TGTGCCAGCAGCCAAGATGTCGCCGGGAGGGCCCGTTTCAGCAATGAGCAGTTCTTC	CASSQDVAGRARFSNEQFF
-	TRBV7-2	TRBJ1-3	-	TGTGCCAGCAGCTTAGTTGGCCTGCCCTCTGGAAACACCATATATTTT	CASSLVGLPSGNTIYF
-	TRBV21-1	TRBJ1-3	-	TGTGCCAGAGGGGGACAGGTTCTATACTCTGGAAACACCATATATTTT	CARGGQVLYSGNTIYF
TRBD2	TRBV30	TRBJ2-1	-	TGTGCCTGGAGTGTAAAGCGGGAGCGCCGTAGTGAGCAGTTCTTC	CAWSVKRERRSEQFF
-	TRBV5-1	TRBJ1-4	-	TGCGCCAGCAGCCCACTTGCAACTAATGAAAAACTGTTTTTT	CASSPLATNEKLFF
TRBD2	TRBV28	TRBJ2-7	-	TGTGCCAGCAGTCCCGTTAGCGGGAGAAGTTTGGACGAGCAGTACTTC	CASSPVSGRSLDEQYF
-	TRBV6-4	TRBJ2-2	-	TGTGCCAGCAGTGTGGGGGGAGACACCGGGGAGCTGTTTTTT	CASSVGGDTGELFF
-	TRBV7-2	TRBJ1-1	-	TGTGCCAGCAGCTTAGCAATGGGTAGCGGCACTGAAGCTTTCTTT	CASSLAMGSGTEAFF
TRBD2	TRBV27	TRBJ2-3	-	TGTGCCAGCAGTTGGGGCAGCGGGAGGGTGCCAGATACGCAGTATTTT	CASSWGSGRVPDTQYF
-	TRBV28	TRBJ1-1	few	TGTGCCAGCAGAATCCACGGGGAAGCTTTCTTT	CASRIHGEAFF
-	TRBV19	TRBJ2-3	-	TGTGCCAGTACCATTGGAGGCAGTAGCACAGATACGCAGTATTTT	CASTIGGSSTDTQYF
TRBD1	TRBV11-2	TRBJ1-4	-	TGTGCCAGCAGCAACCGACAGGGGCCTAATGAAAAACTGTTTTTT	CASSNRQGPNEKLFF
-	TRBV10-1	TRBJ1-1	once	TGCGCCAGCAGTGAGCACCCTCAGGGCACTGAAGCTTTCTTT	CASSEHPQGTEAFF
-	TRBV7-8	TRBJ1-1	-	TGTGCCAGCAGCAGTGGAGGGACTGAAGCTTTCTTT	CASSSGGTEAFF
-	TRBV27	TRBJ2-7	-	TGTGCCAGCAGTTCCAGGGGATCCCCCTCCTACGAGCAGTACTTC	CASSSRGSPSYEQYF
-	TRBV30	TRBJ2-1	-	TGTGCCTGGAGTCGGGAGAGCAATGAGCAGTTCTTC	CAWSRESNEQFF
TRBD2	TRBV10-1	TRBJ2-7	-	TGCGCCAGCAGTTATGGACTAGCGGGGTCCTACGAGCAGTACTTC	CASSYGLAGSYEQYF